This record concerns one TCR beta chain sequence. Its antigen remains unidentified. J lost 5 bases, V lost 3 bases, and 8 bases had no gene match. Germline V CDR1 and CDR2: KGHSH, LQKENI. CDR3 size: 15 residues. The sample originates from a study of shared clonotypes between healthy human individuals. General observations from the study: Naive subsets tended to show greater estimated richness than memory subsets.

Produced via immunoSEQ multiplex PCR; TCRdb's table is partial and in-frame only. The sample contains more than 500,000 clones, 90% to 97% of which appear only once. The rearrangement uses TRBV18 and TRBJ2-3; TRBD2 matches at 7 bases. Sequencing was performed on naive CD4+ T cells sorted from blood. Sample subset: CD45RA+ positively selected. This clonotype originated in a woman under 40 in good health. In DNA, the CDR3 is TGTGCCAGCTCACCCGGCGGGAGTAAGGGAGATACGCAGTATTTT. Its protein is CASSPGGSKGDTQYF.